This entry describes one T cell receptor (beta chain). In the authors' workflow: Amplification with reference gene primers provided the estimates of nucleated cell counts. Assay used: immunoSEQ multiplex PCR; TCRdb lists only in-frame clones, some missing. V, J and clone size are those of that table, while D and trimming were read from the DNA. Here the sample spans about 110,000 clones, 80% to 90% being singletons. Looked up from germline, CDR1 is SGHNT and CDR2 is YYREEE (reference sequence). The V gene end was trimmed by 2 bases and the J gene end by 0 bases; junction bases not matched to a gene: 7. The CDR3 length is 16 residues. The data originate from a study of blood T cell repertoires in COVID-19. The overall study: There were acute and convalescent COVID-19 samples, and they came from the United States, Italy and Spain. PBMCs, B-cell-depleted T cells, or T cells provided the cDNA or gDNA that made up the material.

V usage is TRBV5-4 and J usage is TRBJ2-7; 8 bases align to TRBD2. The clonotype was recovered from a human donor in a cohort sampled during active COVID-19. The sequencing input was peripheral blood. CDR3 region: CASSFGAGGFSYEQYF. For the CDR3, the DNA is TGTGCCAGCAGCTTCGGGGCGGGGGGCTTCTCCTACGAGCAGTACTTC.